A selection of T cell receptor beta chains follows, all from one sample in a study of blood T cell repertoires in COVID-19. Assay: immunoSEQ multiplex PCR; the TCRdb copy retains only in-frame clones and omits some. The sample has 100,000 to 150,000 clones, around 80% seen once; the top ten hold approximately 2.4%. Input material: PBMCs or T cells enriched from blood (not recorded which). Receptor source: a man between 40 and 49 years old with acute COVID-19. Each CDR3 is given with its conserved first and last residue. A D gene is named only where the DNA matches it firmly. For some rows the clone size is stated as once, few or many, or as a class when expanded; others skip it.

TGTGCCAGCAGGCTAGGGGCCTATAATTCACCCCTCCACTTT,CASRLGAYNSPLHF,-,TRBV2,-,TRBJ1-6
TGTGCCAGCTCACCTACAGGCTCTGGGGCCAACGTCCTGACTTTC,CASSPTGSGANVLTF,-,TRBV18,-,TRBJ2-6
TGTGCCAGCAGCTCTTATATGACAGGGGGTATCTATTTT,CASSSYMTGGIYF,TRBD1,TRBV7-2,-,TRBJ1-5
TGTGCCAGCATCCCCGGAGCGGGGGGCACAGATACGCAGTATTTT,CASIPGAGGTDTQYF,TRBD2,TRBV6-5,-,TRBJ2-3
TGTGCCTGGAGGGGGGGATGGGCTAGCGGCAATTTACCCCAAGAGACCCAGTACTTC,CAWRGGWASGNLPQETQYF,TRBD2,TRBV30,-,TRBJ2-5
TGTGCCAGCAGCTTAGGACTAGTGGGTACCGGGGAGCTGTTTTTT,CASSLGLVGTGELFF,-,TRBV7-9,-,TRBJ2-2
TGTGCCAGCTCCCCCATGGGGGGGGACTATGGCTACACCTTC,CASSPMGGDYGYTF,-,TRBV18,-,TRBJ1-2
TGTGCCAGCAGCTTATCAGGGGGGCCTTCCTACGAGCAGTACTTC,CASSLSGGPSYEQYF,-,TRBV9,-,TRBJ2-7
TGTGCCAGCATCACACCTCAGGGGGCGAATCAGCCCCAGCATTTT,CASITPQGANQPQHF,TRBD1,TRBV28,-,TRBJ1-5
TGCAGCGTTTCCGGGACAGGGGGGGCCGGGGAGCTGTTTTTT,CSVSGTGGAGELFF,TRBD1,TRBV29-1,-,TRBJ2-2
TGTGCCACCAGTGCCTCGACAGGGGAATCCTACAATGAGCAGTTCTTC,CATSASTGESYNEQFF,TRBD1,TRBV24-1,-,TRBJ2-1
TGTGCCAGCACCCTTCAAATGCTGGGCGACTATGGCTACACCTTC,CASTLQMLGDYGYTF,-,TRBV7-9,-,TRBJ1-2
TGTGCCAGCTCACCAGAGGGCTCCTACGAGCAGTACTTC,CASSPEGSYEQYF,-,TRBV18,-,TRBJ2-7
TGCAGCGTTGAAGGGGGCTATGCGAACACTGAAGCTTTCTTT,CSVEGGYANTEAFF,-,TRBV29-1,-,TRBJ1-1
TGTGCCAGCAAACCCGGGACTAGCAGCCGCACAGATACGCAGTATTTT,CASKPGTSSRTDTQYF,TRBD2,TRBV5-4,few,TRBJ2-3
TGTGCCAGCAGCTATGCAGGGGGAGAAAAACTGTTTTTT,CASSYAGGEKLFF,TRBD1,TRBV7-9,few,TRBJ1-4
TGTGCCAGCAGTGAAGGCGGGAGTAAAGAGACCCAGTACTTC,CASSEGGSKETQYF,TRBD2,TRBV2,-,TRBJ2-5
TGTGCCAGCAGACCCCCGGGGCAAGAGACCCAGTACTTC,CASRPPGQETQYF,-,TRBV6-5,-,TRBJ2-5
TGTGCCAGCACCCTCGAGGTCCATGGCTACACCTTC,CASTLEVHGYTF,-,TRBV7-9,-,TRBJ1-2
TGTGCCAGCAGCTCAACCGGGACAGGGGGCCTCGGGGAGCTGTTTTTT,CASSSTGTGGLGELFF,TRBD1,TRBV7-8,few,TRBJ2-2
TGTGCCAGCAGCCCCTCTAGAGAACCCTACAATGAGCAGTTCTTC,CASSPSREPYNEQFF,-,TRBV11-2,-,TRBJ2-1
TGTGCCAGTAGCCTAAGGACAGACTCACCCCTCCACTTT,CASSLRTDSPLHF,-,TRBV19,-,TRBJ1-6
TGTGCCAGCAGCTTAGCGGGAGGGGACAGGGAGGAAAAACTGTTTTTT,CASSLAGGDREEKLFF,TRBD1,TRBV7-8,-,TRBJ1-4
TGTGCCAGTAGTGAACAGGGGATCGAATACGAGCAGTACTTC,CASSEQGIEYEQYF,TRBD1,TRBV19,-,TRBJ2-7
TGTGCCAGCAGCCAAGAACTAGTGGGGAATGAGCAGTTCTTC,CASSQELVGNEQFF,-,TRBV3-1/TRBV3-2,-,TRBJ2-1
TGTGCCAGCTCACCAACCGGACAGGGGTACGAGCAGTACTTC,CASSPTGQGYEQYF,TRBD1,TRBV18,-,TRBJ2-7
TGTGCCAGCCGAGGTGAGGGGGTGGATCAGCCCCAGCATTTT,CASRGEGVDQPQHF,-,TRBV25-1,few,TRBJ1-5
TGTGCCAGCAGCTTAAACTCCTATGGCACAGATACGCAGTATTTT,CASSLNSYGTDTQYF,-,TRBV7-3,few,TRBJ2-3
TGTGCCAGCAGCGAACAGGGGGTCAACTATGGCTACACCTTC,CASSEQGVNYGYTF,TRBD1,TRBV2,-,TRBJ1-2
TGTGCCAGCAGCCCAGACCCGACTAGCGGGGGATTAGAGACCCAGTACTTC,CASSPDPTSGGLETQYF,TRBD2,TRBV3-1/TRBV3-2,-,TRBJ2-5
TGTGCCAGCAGCCTAGCCAATTACAACACTGAAGCTTTCTTT,CASSLANYNTEAFF,-,TRBV3-1/TRBV3-2,-,TRBJ1-1
TGTGCCATCAGTGAGTCTGGGACAGGGGATCAGCCCCAGCATTTT,CAISESGTGDQPQHF,TRBD1,TRBV10-3,-,TRBJ1-5
TGTGCCACCAGTGATTTGAATGCGGGAGCCTACAATGAGCAGTTCTTC,CATSDLNAGAYNEQFF,TRBD2,TRBV24-1,few,TRBJ2-1
TGTGCCAGCAGCTTACACAGGGCTGGAAACACCATATATTTT,CASSLHRAGNTIYF,-,TRBV7-3,few,TRBJ1-3
TGCGCCAGCAGGCTCCGGGACAAGGGCGACGAGCAGTACTTC,CASRLRDKGDEQYF,-,TRBV23-1,-,TRBJ2-7
TGTGCCAGCAGTTTGGGCGGGTCCGAAAAGTACTTC,CASSLGGSEKYF,-,TRBV28,-,TRBJ2-7
TGCGCCAGCAGGCCGGGAGTTGAGTACAATGAGCAGTTCTTC,CASRPGVEYNEQFF,-,TRBV4-1,-,TRBJ2-1